Reported below is one T cell receptor (beta chain). The antigen is undetermined. Mismatch repair deficiency was confirmed in all patients, by PCR or immunohistochemistry. The sample is drawn from a study of PD-1 blockade in mismatch repair-deficient tumors. Background on the study: Enrolled about 2012-2016, patients had progressing, pretreated mismatch repair-deficient cancers of about a dozen types.

Some clones are missing from TCRdb's copy, which holds only in-frame ones; the method was immunoSEQ multiplex PCR. Among roughly 50,000 clones listed, 65% to 85% were seen once. Germline loops: CDR1 SGDLS, CDR2 YYNGEE. The V end was cut by 3 bases, the J end by 2 bases, with 15 bases between. The CDR3 loop spans 15 amino acids. Overall study findings and caveats: Rapid post-treatment expansion, then contraction, generally preceding radiologic response, marked tumor-resident clones.

V usage is TRBV9 and J usage is TRBJ2-7, with a weak D call TRBD2 (6 bases). The receptor comes from an adult with mismatch repair-deficient cancer. The sequencing used peripheral blood, collected less than 21 weeks after starting pembrolizumab. CDR3 sequence reads: CASSARRGPTYEQYF. In DNA, the CDR3 is TGTGCCAGCAGCGCTCGGCGGGGACCAACCTACGAGCAGTACTTC.